This is a list of T cell receptor beta chains from one sample in a study of shared clonotypes between healthy human individuals. Measured with immunoSEQ multiplex PCR; TCRdb has only the in-frame clones, and not every one. The sample carries 900,000 to 1,200,000 clones, 75% to 85% recorded once. Sequencing was carried out using memory CD4+ T cells from PBMCs. The receptor set was obtained from a man between 18 and 29 years old in good health. Some clones in this sample may be carry-over from other donors' samples. Each CDR3 is given with its conserved first and last residue. The order of the fields is D gene, V gene, J gene, clone size, CDR3 DNA, CDR3 protein. A D gene is named only where the DNA matches it firmly. Only part of the rows carry a size: once, few, many, or a class if the clone is expanded.

d_gene: TRBD2; v_gene: TRBV2; j_gene: TRBJ2-5; abundance: once; CDR3nt: TGTGCCACCTCGGGACTAGCGGGTGGAGAGACCCAGTACTTC; CDR3aa: CATSGLAGGETQYF
d_gene: -; v_gene: TRBV28; j_gene: TRBJ2-5; abundance: -; CDR3nt: TGTGCCAGCAGCCACAGGGACCAAGAGACCCAGTACTTC; CDR3aa: CASSHRDQETQYF
d_gene: TRBD1; v_gene: TRBV6-6; j_gene: TRBJ1-1; abundance: -; CDR3nt: TGTGCCAGCAGTTCTCAGGGGGTGAACACTGAAGCTTTCTTT; CDR3aa: CASSSQGVNTEAFF
d_gene: TRBD2; v_gene: TRBV7-8; j_gene: TRBJ2-1; abundance: -; CDR3nt: TGTGCCAGCAGCTACGGACTAGCGGGGGTCAATGAGCAGTTCTTC; CDR3aa: CASSYGLAGVNEQFF
d_gene: -; v_gene: TRBV30; j_gene: TRBJ2-1; abundance: -; CDR3nt: TGTGCCTTACGCCTCGCAAGCGAGCAGTTCTTC; CDR3aa: CALRLASEQFF
d_gene: -; v_gene: TRBV11-3; j_gene: TRBJ2-7; abundance: -; CDR3nt: TGTGCCAGCAGCCCGGACGCCTCCGACGGGGAGCAGTACTTC; CDR3aa: CASSPDASDGEQYF
d_gene: -; v_gene: TRBV5-1; j_gene: TRBJ1-2; abundance: -; CDR3nt: TGCGCCAGCAGCTTGGCACCAGGAGACTATGGCTACACCTTC; CDR3aa: CASSLAPGDYGYTF
d_gene: TRBD1; v_gene: TRBV13; j_gene: TRBJ2-5; abundance: many; CDR3nt: TGTGCCAGCAATCAACTTGGCAGGGGGTACCAAGAGACCCAGTACTTC; CDR3aa: CASNQLGRGYQETQYF
d_gene: TRBD2; v_gene: TRBV5-1; j_gene: TRBJ2-3; abundance: -; CDR3nt: TGCGCCAGCAGCTTCACGGCTAGCGGGAGCACAGATACGCAGTATTTT; CDR3aa: CASSFTASGSTDTQYF
d_gene: TRBD2; v_gene: TRBV4-3; j_gene: TRBJ2-5; abundance: once; CDR3nt: TGCGCCAGCAGCCAAGCCCCGGGAGGGCGGGCTCAAGAGACCCAGTACTTC; CDR3aa: CASSQAPGGRAQETQYF
d_gene: TRBD1; v_gene: TRBV23-1; j_gene: TRBJ2-7; abundance: -; CDR3nt: TGCGCCAGCATCTCCTCACTCCGGGACAGGGGGCTTTCCCCGCCCTACGAGCAGTACTTC; CDR3aa: CASISSLRDRGLSPPYEQYF